Listed below are T cell receptor beta chains from one sample, sequenced in a study of cytomegalovirus exposure and HLA in healthy donors. Assay: immunoSEQ multiplex PCR; the TCRdb copy retains only in-frame clones and omits some. Seen here are about 120,000 clones, 81% observed once, and the top ten hold 2.2%. Sequenced input: PBMCs. These receptors were taken from a woman in her thirties or forties in good health and CMV-seronegative. The CDR3 runs from the conserved cysteine through the conserved F or W. D genes are given only for firm matches. Size is omitted from some rows. Given values are once, few, many or a class for expanded clones.

>NA|NA|TRBJ1-5|TRBV6-5
TGTGCCAGCAGTTCGGACAAGGGACAGCCCCAGCATTTT
CASSSDKGQPQHF
>NA|NA|TRBJ2-7|TRBV4-1
TGCGCCAGCAGCAGAGAAAACACAGTCTACGAGCAGTACTTC
CASSRENTVYEQYF
>NA|TRBD1|TRBJ1-2|TRBV9
TGTGCCAGCAGCGTCCGGGACAGGGCGGGTGGCTACACCTTC
CASSVRDRAGGYTF
>NA|NA|TRBJ2-7|TRBV7-2
TGTGCCAGCAGCAAACAGGTATACGAGCAGTACTTC
CASSKQVYEQYF
>NA|TRBD1|TRBJ2-7|TRBV5-1
TGCGCCAGCAGCTTAAACAGGGGGCCCTACGAGCAGTACTTC
CASSLNRGPYEQYF
>NA|NA|TRBJ2-7|TRBV5-1
TGCGCCAGCAGCCCCCCGGCGGGGGAGCAGTACTTC
CASSPPAGEQYF
>once|NA|TRBJ1-6|TRBV19
TGTGCCAGTAGTCCAGACTTTAAGGCTGATTCACCCCTCCACTTT
CASSPDFKADSPLHF
>NA|TRBD2|TRBJ2-3|TRBV29-1
TGCAGCGTTGAAGGCCTTGGGACTAGCCGCCAGTCGGGTACGCAGTATTTT
CSVEGLGTSRQSGTQYF
>NA|TRBD2|TRBJ2-3|TRBV6-1
TGTGCCAGCAGTGAAAGCACGTGGGATGCACTAGCGGACAGCACAGATACGCAGTATTTT
CASSESTWDALADSTDTQYF
>NA|TRBD2|TRBJ2-5|TRBV11-2
TGTGCCAGCAGCTTGGGGACTAGCGGGAGCCAGACCCAGTACTTC
CASSLGTSGSQTQYF
>few|TRBD1|TRBJ2-3|TRBV5-1
TGCGCCAGCAGCCGGCAGGGGGTGGAGGCAGATACGCAGTATTTT
CASSRQGVEADTQYF
>NA|NA|TRBJ1-6|TRBV5-4
TGTGCCAGCAGCCCGGGAGGGCAGGGGAATTCACCCCTCCACTTT
CASSPGGQGNSPLHF
>once|TRBD1|TRBJ1-1|TRBV6-1
TGTGCCAGCAGTGAAGTGAGGACAGGGGGCGAAACTGAAGCTTTCTTT
CASSEVRTGGETEAFF
>NA|NA|TRBJ1-1|TRBV28
TGTGCCAGCAGTTTAGGAGGATACAACACTGAAGCTTTCTTT
CASSLGGYNTEAFF
>NA|NA|TRBJ2-7|TRBV28
TGTGCCAGCAGTTTATTCTCGTACGAGCAGTACTTC
CASSLFSYEQYF
>NA|TRBD1|TRBJ2-4|TRBV6-6
TGTGCCAGCAGAGAACCAGACCGGGACAGCCTTCAGTACTTC
CASREPDRDSLQYF
>few|NA|TRBJ2-2|TRBV7-9
TGTGCCAGCAGCCCGGTGTGGAACACCGGGGAGCTGTTTTTT
CASSPVWNTGELFF
>few|NA|TRBJ1-1|TRBV5-1
TGCGCCAGCAGCGGGGGCTGGGGCACTGAAGCTTTCTTT
CASSGGWGTEAFF
>NA|TRBD2|TRBJ2-7|TRBV5-4
TGTGCCAGCAGCTTGAGTCTAGCGGGAACGTACGAGCAGTACTTC
CASSLSLAGTYEQYF
>few|TRBD1|TRBJ2-7|TRBV27
TGTGCCAGCAGTTTTAGAGACAGGGACCACGAGCAGTACTTC
CASSFRDRDHEQYF
>few|TRBD2|TRBJ2-7|TRBV10-3
TGTCCGTTCTGGATTGAAGAGCGAACTAGCGGGTCCTACGAGCAGTACTTC
CPFWIEERTSGSYEQYF
>NA|NA|TRBJ2-2|TRBV4-2
TGTGCCAGCAGCCAAGCCAACGTCGGCACCGGGGAGCTGTTTTTT
CASSQANVGTGELFF
>once|TRBD1|TRBJ2-7|TRBV5-6
TGTGCCAGCAGCTTGGTGAACGGGGACAGGGGTTCCTACGAGCAGTACTTC
CASSLVNGDRGSYEQYF
>NA|TRBD1|TRBJ1-2|TRBV4-2
TGTGCCAGCAGCCAGTTGACAGGGGACTATGGCTACACCTTC
CASSQLTGDYGYTF
>NA|TRBD1|TRBJ1-1|TRBV2
TGTGCCAGCAGCCGACAGGGGATCGGGAACACTGAAGCTTTCTTT
CASSRQGIGNTEAFF
>once|TRBD2|TRBJ2-1|TRBV4-2
TGTGCCAGCAGCCGAAGCCCCGGGACTAGCGGGATAGTGGTTTACAATGAGCAGTTCTTC
CASSRSPGTSGIVVYNEQFF
>NA|NA|TRBJ2-7|TRBV19
TGTGCCAGTAGCGTGCGCAGGGGAAACGAGCAGTACTTC
CASSVRRGNEQYF
>once|TRBD1|TRBJ1-5|TRBV7-9
TGTGCCAGCAGCTTAGGGACAGGGATGTCGCAGCCCCAGCATTTT
CASSLGTGMSQPQHF
>NA|NA|TRBJ2-1|TRBV28
TGTGCCAGCAGTTTAGGGTTAGGGAGCTCCTACAATGAGCAGTTCTTC
CASSLGLGSSYNEQFF
>NA|NA|TRBJ1-6|TRBV11-2
TGTGCCAGCAGCTTTGGGGGCGCAAGGGGTTCACCCCTCCACTTT
CASSFGGARGSPLHF
>NA|TRBD1|TRBJ1-2|TRBV9
TGTGCCAGCAGCGTAGATTGGGAAAGGACAGGGGGTGGCTATGGCTACACCTTC
CASSVDWERTGGGYGYTF
>once|NA|TRBJ2-4|TRBV15
TGTGCCACCAGCAGAGGGATTGAGGGGGACAAAAACATTCAGTACTTC
CATSRGIEGDKNIQYF
>NA|NA|TRBJ2-2|TRBV27
TGTGCCAGCTCCTATTTGTCTGGGGAGCTGTTTTTT
CASSYLSGELFF
>NA|TRBD1|TRBJ1-4|TRBV19
TGTGCCAGTAGTCCGCAGGGGGCGGATGAAAAACTGTTTTTT
CASSPQGADEKLFF
>NA|NA|TRBJ1-3|TRBV5-1
TGCGCCAGCAGCCCTATCTGGGCGTCTGAAAACACCATATATTTT
CASSPIWASENTIYF
>NA|TRBD1|TRBJ1-1|TRBV7-9
TGTGCCAGCAGAGACGACAGGGGGTTACACACTGAAGCTTTCTTT
CASRDDRGLHTEAFF
>NA|TRBD2|TRBJ2-7|TRBV5-6
TGTGCCAGCAGCTTCCCGAAGACTAGCGGGACAGGCGAGCAGTACTTC
CASSFPKTSGTGEQYF
>NA|TRBD2|TRBJ2-7|TRBV6-1
TGTGCCAGCAGTGAACTAGCGGGGGGATACTACGAGCAGTACTTC
CASSELAGGYYEQYF
>NA|TRBD2|TRBJ2-1|TRBV5-1
TGCGCCAGCAGCTCGACCGGGACTAGCGGGATAGATGAGCAGTTCTTC
CASSSTGTSGIDEQFF
>once|TRBD1|TRBJ1-1|TRBV13
TGTGCCAGCAGCTCGCCGGGACAGGGGAACACTGAAGCTTTCTTT
CASSSPGQGNTEAFF
>NA|NA|TRBJ1-1|TRBV7-6
TGTGCCAGCAGCCTTGGACATCCGAACACTGAAGCTTTCTTT
CASSLGHPNTEAFF
>NA|NA|TRBJ1-2|TRBV19
TGTGCCAGTAGTATGGCAGCAGGATACTATGGCTACACCTTC
CASSMAAGYYGYTF
>few|NA|TRBJ2-2|TRBV7-6
TGTGCCAGCAGCCTAGAGATTGACACCTACACCGGGGAGCTGTTTTTT
CASSLEIDTYTGELFF
>NA|TRBD1|TRBJ2-3|TRBV28
TGTGCCAGCACCACCTTGGGACAGGGCCCAGATACGCAGTATTTT
CASTTLGQGPDTQYF
>NA|TRBD2|TRBJ2-1|TRBV6-1
TGTGCCAGCGTCGTAAGCACTAGCGGGAGTAGTGAGCAGTTCTTC
CASVVSTSGSSEQFF
>NA|TRBD1|TRBJ2-5|TRBV7-9
TGTGCCAGCAGTTCCCGGGACAGGGCTTTGGGGACCCAGTACTTC
CASSSRDRALGTQYF
>few|NA|TRBJ2-2|TRBV6-6
TGTGCCATCCAGGGGGGATTGGGCACCGGGGAGCTGTTTTTT
CAIQGGLGTGELFF
>NA|NA|TRBJ1-1|TRBV11-2
TGTGCCAGCAGCTTAGTAGCAGGGGTTGAAGCTTTCTTT
CASSLVAGVEAFF
>NA|TRBD1|TRBJ1-6|TRBV28
TGTGCCAGCAGCCCAACAGGGGGCGGTTCACCCCTCCACTTT
CASSPTGGGSPLHF
>NA|TRBD2|TRBJ2-1|TRBV10-2
TGCGCCAGCAGTGGTAGCGGGAGGGCCTATTCCTACAATGAGCAGTTCTTC
CASSGSGRAYSYNEQFF
>NA|TRBD2|TRBJ2-1|TRBV10-3
TGTGCCATCGGGAGGGAGTCGGTTGAGCAGTTCTTC
CAIGRESVEQFF
>NA|NA|TRBJ1-2|TRBV6-1
TGTGCCAGCAGTGCGGCAGGGGCGAGTCTCTATGGCTACACCTTC
CASSAAGASLYGYTF